Below, 28 T cell receptor beta chains from the same sample are listed, as sequenced in a study of T cells in women clearing cervical HPV infection. Clones were read by immunoSEQ multiplex PCR, and TCRdb kept only the in-frame ones, dropping some. The sample totals about 27,000 clones. The sequenced sample consisted of blood buffy coat. The origin of the receptors is a woman aged 18-69 years with a cervical HPV16 infection that either progressed to CIN3+ or cleared (not recorded which).

Of note for this clone: The read ends 3 residues shy of where the CDR3 ends; the end is completed using the germline J gene. The chain has TRBV20-1 and TRBJ2-1, with D maybe TRBD2 (6 bases). Between the trimmed V and J ends, which lost 0 bases and 2 bases, there was a span of 11 bases. Looked up from germline, CDR1 is DFQATT and CDR2 is SNEGSKA (reference sequence). The CDR3 sequence is 15 residues long. The CDR3 reads CSARENSGAYNEQFF. The covered CDR3 bases are TGCAGTGCTAGAGAAAATAGCGGAGCCTACAATGAG.

Points on this clone: Sequencing ends 3 residues short of the CDR3 end; the germline J gene provides the rest. The rearrangement joins TRBV18 to TRBJ2-5; D is possibly TRBD1 (5 bases). Trimming shortened V by 3 bases and J by 5 bases, and 13 bases separated the two germline ends. The CDR3 contains 14 residues. The germline gives CDR1 KGHSH, CDR2 LQKENI. The sequenced CDR3 bases are TGTGCCAGCTCACCCCAGGGATTACGCGAGACC. Protein sequence: CASSPQGLRET. From start to end, the CDR3 is CASSPQGLRETQYF.

Points on this clone: Read data end 3 residues before the CDR3 end; the end is taken from the germline J gene. The V call is TRBV20-1, the J call TRBJ1-3, with 9 bases aligning to TRBD1. V lost 6 bases and J lost 4; bases outside the gene matches: 4. This CDR3 has 13 residues. Germline V gives CDR1 DFQATT, CDR2 SNEGSKA (reference sequence). The DNA read from the CDR3 is TGCAGTGCGCCGGGACAGGGCGGAAACACC. It yields the protein CSAPGQGGNT. The full CDR3 protein reads CSAPGQGGNTIYF.

As concerns this clone: The read terminates 3 residues before the CDR3 end, so the remaining end is supplied by the germline J gene. This rearrangement joins TRBV19 to TRBJ1-6, with a possible D match to TRBD1 (6 bases). The CDR3 runs 17 residues. Germline CDR1 reads LNHDA; CDR2 reads SQIVND (reference sequence). With 1 base removed from V and 7 bases from J, the gap between germline ends came to 17 bases. The sequenced CDR3 bases are TGTGCCAGTAGTATAGCCCGACAGGTAGCAGGAAATTCACCC. It yields the protein CASSIARQVAGNSP. The whole CDR3 reads CASSIARQVAGNSPLHF.

On this clone: The CDR3 end lies 3 residues beyond the end of the read and is filled in from the germline J gene. This chain links TRBV30 with TRBJ1-2; D uncertain. In germline, CDR1 is GTSNPN, CDR2 SVGIG (reference sequence). CDR3 length: 12 residues. The V end lost 1 base, the J end lost 4 bases, and 7 bases lay between the germline ends. The CDR3 sequence: CAWSAQTYGYTF. Partial CDR3 DNA: TGTGCCTGGAGTGCACAGACCTATGGC.

A note on this clone: The CDR3 end falls 3 residues outside the read, so it is completed with the germline J gene. The chain recombines TRBV24-1 with TRBJ2-7, with 7 bases fitting TRBD1. With 4 bases clipped from V and 0 bases from J, the junction kept 5 bases outside the gene matches. This CDR3 comprises 15 residues. Germline values: CDR1 KGHDR, CDR2 SFDVKD. The CDR3: CATSDGTDLSYEQYF. The CDR3 DNA, read in part, is TGTGCCACCAGTGACGGGACAGATCTCTCCTACGAG.

As regards this clone: The sequence runs out 3 residues before the end of the CDR3; the remainder is reconstructed from the germline J gene. The V gene is TRBV2, the J gene TRBJ2-5; weak D call: TRBD1 (6 bases). The V and J ends lost 7 bases and 5 bases respectively, with 14 bases between them. CDR1 is SNHLY, CDR2 FYNNEI, per germline. The CDR3 loop spans 13 amino acids. The CDR3 bases that were read are TGTGCCAGCACCATCACTAGGGGGGAGACC. Translated: CASTITRGET. The full CDR3 protein is CASTITRGETQYF.

With respect to this clone: The read ends 3 residues shy of where the CDR3 ends; the end is completed using the germline J gene. The chain uses TRBV7-8 and TRBJ2-7; possible D gene TRBD1, 5 bases. This CDR3 comprises 15 residues. Per the germline V gene, CDR1 is SGHVS and CDR2 is FQNEAQ. Trimming stripped 5 bases from V and 5 bases from J, with 19 bases between. The CDR3 loop is CASSPQGRQKNEQYF. The sequenced CDR3 bases are TGTGCCAGCAGCCCGCAGGGCAGGCAAAAAAACGAG.

As to this clone: The read halts 3 residues ahead of the CDR3 end, with the missing end drawn from the germline J gene. V usage is TRBV11-3 and J usage is TRBJ2-2; TRBD1 agrees at 7 bases. The CDR3 runs to 14 residues. Germline lookup yields CDR1 SGHNT and CDR2 YENEEA. The J segment lost 6 bases and the V segment lost 5 bases, leaving 6 bases of the junction unmatched. This CDR3 is CASSPYTGAGELFF. The DNA read from the CDR3 is TGTGCCAGCAGCCCGTATACAGGGGCCGGGGAG.

A word on this clone: The missing CDR3 end, 3 residues past where the read stops, is filled in from the germline J gene. This rearrangement joins TRBV18 to TRBJ2-5, with D uncertain. Germline loops: CDR1 KGHSH, CDR2 LQKENI. The ends were cut back, 4 bases at V and 0 bases at J, with 12 bases in the middle. This CDR3 has 15 amino acids. The sequenced CDR3 bases are TGTGCCAGCTCACTCGTTCCTCCCCACCAAGAGACC. Its translation is CASSLVPPHQET. The full CDR3 is CASSLVPPHQETQYF.

For this clone: The read gets to within 3 residues of the CDR3 end, and the germline J gene fills in the rest. The chain has TRBV19 and TRBJ1-1; D unclear. V lost 3 bases to trimming and J lost 4 bases, with 6 bases between them. Germline V gives CDR1 LNHDA, CDR2 SQIVND (reference sequence). The CDR3 loop spans 12 amino acids. CDR3 protein: CASSIGSTEAFF. The CDR3 DNA, read in part, is TGTGCCAGTAGTATCGGGTCCACTGAA.

With regard to this clone: With the read ending 3 residues before the CDR3 end, the germline J gene is used to fill in that end. This chain joins TRBV5-1 and TRBJ2-5; no definite D call. The CDR3 has 12 residues. With 2 bases removed from V and 3 bases from J, the gap between germline ends came to 5 bases. In germline, CDR1 is SGHRS, CDR2 YFSETQ. CDR3 DNA, as far as it was read: TGCGCCAGCAGCTTTTCGGAAGAGACC. As protein: CASSFSEET. The full CDR3 reads CASSFSEETQYF.

Points on this clone: Read data end 3 residues before the CDR3 end; the end is taken from the germline J gene. The chain uses TRBV12-3 or TRBV12-4 and TRBJ1-4; D is possibly TRBD1 (6 bases). This CDR3 is built from 16 residues. Between the trimmed V and J ends, which lost 6 bases and 2 bases, there was a span of 16 bases. The CDR3 loop is CASSGGAVPTNEKLFF. The CDR3 DNA, read in part, is TGTGCCAGCAGCGGGGGGGCGGTCCCTACTAATGAAAAA.

For this clone: Read sequence stops 3 residues before the CDR3 end, and the germline J gene provides the missing end. This chain joins TRBV6-2 or TRBV6-3 and TRBJ2-2; TRBD1 agrees at 8 bases. With 6 bases clipped from V and 7 bases from J, the junction kept 7 bases outside the gene matches. The CDR3 totals 14 residues. The germline CDR1 and CDR2 sequences are MNHEY and SVGEGT. CDR3 DNA, as far as it was read: TGTGCCAGCAGCGCAGGGGGCGCCGGCGGGGAG. Its translation: CASSAGGAGGE. The full CDR3 reads CASSAGGAGGELFF.

With respect to this clone: The CDR3 goes on 3 residues after the read ends, and that part is filled in from the germline J gene. V and J are TRBV5-1 and TRBJ2-5, with D maybe TRBD2 (7 bases). Germline V CDR1 and CDR2: SGHRS, YFSETQ. The CDR3 spans 14 residues. Trimming shortened V by 3 bases and J by 0 bases, and 9 bases separated the two germline ends. The CDR3 here is CASSWGGYQETQYF. The sequenced CDR3 bases are TGCGCCAGCAGCTGGGGGGGCTACCAAGAGACC.

Worth noting for this clone: The read ends 3 residues early relative to the CDR3; the germline J gene fills the gap. The chain is built from TRBV10-3 and TRBJ1-5; maybe TRBD1 (5 bases). Germline lookup yields CDR1 ENHRY and CDR2 SYGVKD. Trimming shortened V by 9 bases and J by 1 base, and 10 bases separated the two germline ends. The CDR3 is 13 amino acids. The covered CDR3 bases are TGTGCCATACAGGACGGAAGCAATCAGCCC. Residues: CAIQDGSNQP. The whole CDR3 region reads CAIQDGSNQPQHF.

Of note for this clone: The observed sequence ends 3 residues before the CDR3 terminus, with the missing tail filled in from the germline J gene. The V and J genes are TRBV6-2 or TRBV6-3 and TRBJ2-7; no reliable D call. The V gene lost 9 bases and the J gene lost 2 bases, with 14 bases spanning the gap. Germline CDR1 is MNHEY and CDR2 is SVGEGT. CDR3 length equals 13 residues. The CDR3 bases that were read are TGTGCCAGTCTCGGGTCAATAACCTACGAG. It translates to CASLGSITYE. The entire CDR3 sequence reads CASLGSITYEQYF.

Concerning this clone itself: The read ends 3 residues shy of where the CDR3 ends; the end is completed using the germline J gene. The chain links TRBV5-1 to TRBJ2-3; TRBD1 is a possible D gene (5 bases). Trimming stripped 2 bases from V and 0 bases from J, with 10 bases between. CDR3 length equals 15 residues. Germline CDR1 SGHRS, CDR2 YFSETQ. The CDR3 protein is CASSFGDSSTDTQYF. CDR3 DNA, as far as it was read: TGCGCCAGCAGCTTCGGAGACAGTAGCACAGATACG.

With respect to this clone: Read coverage stops 3 residues before the CDR3 terminus; the germline J gene supplies the remainder. This rearrangement joins TRBV6-2 or TRBV6-3 to TRBJ2-7; 9 bases are a match to TRBD1. The germline gives CDR1 MNHEY, CDR2 SVGEGT. This CDR3 contains 14 residues. Losses at the gene ends were 6 bases for V and 5 bases for J; bases not matched to a gene: 8. The CDR3 DNA, read in part, is TGTGCCAGCAGACCCGGGACAGGGACCCACGAG. This encodes CASRPGTGTHE. The full CDR3 protein reads CASRPGTGTHEQYF.

Remarks on this clone: The same CDR3 can be traced to other DNA sequences in this sample. Partial CDR3 DNA: TGCAGTGCGAGGGGCGGGACCAGGGGTCACACAGATACG. Encoded protein: CSARGGTRGHTDT. The whole CDR3 region reads CSARGGTRGHTDTQYF. The chain is built from TRBV20-1 and TRBJ2-3, with D possibly being TRBD1 or TRBD2 (6 bases each). The read falls 3 residues short of the CDR3 end, and the missing part is taken from the germline J gene. Germline CDR1 reads DFQATT; CDR2 reads SNEGSKA (reference sequence). CDR3 length: 16 residues. V was shortened by 6 bases and J by 2 bases, with 21 bases between the two germline ends.

About this clone itself: From the germline J gene comes the end of the CDR3, since the read stops 3 residues before it. V is TRBV2 and J is TRBJ1-6, with TRBD1 identical over 12 bases. The CDR3 spans 15 residues. Looked up from germline, CDR1 is SNHLY and CDR2 is FYNNEI. With 8 bases clipped from V and 8 bases from J, the junction kept 7 bases outside the gene matches. CDR3 loop: CASGGGTGGDSPLHF. CDR3 DNA, as far as it was read: TGTGCCAGCGGTGGGGGGACAGGGGGCGATTCACCC.

With regard to this clone: The read halts 3 residues ahead of the CDR3 end, with the missing end drawn from the germline J gene. The chain recombines TRBV5-1 with TRBJ1-3, with TRBD1 matching 7 bases. CDR3 length equals 14 residues. Germline CDR1 is SGHRS and CDR2 is YFSETQ. V lost 2 bases to trimming and J lost 4 bases; unmatched junction nucleotides: 3. The CDR3 DNA, read in part, is TGCGCCAGCAGCTTACAGGGGTTCGGAAACACC. This gives the protein CASSLQGFGNT. In full, the CDR3 reads CASSLQGFGNTIYF.

As concerns this clone: The read finishes 3 residues shy of the CDR3 end, and the germline J gene is used to complete it. This chain joins TRBV18 and TRBJ2-5, with D possibly being TRBD2 (6 bases). Trimming cost V 6 bases and J 0 bases, with 14 bases left between them. CDR1 and CDR2 (germline): KGHSH, LQKENI. The CDR3 covers 15 residues. The CDR3 bases that were read are TGTGCCAGCTCTCTTCAGGAGGGGTACCAAGAGACC. This sequence encodes CASSLQEGYQET. The complete CDR3 reads CASSLQEGYQETQYF.

Notes on this clone: The DNA ends 3 residues before the CDR3 does, and the rest of the CDR3 is filled in from the germline J gene. The chain uses TRBV7-9 and TRBJ1-2; perhaps TRBD1 as D (5 bases). Trimming cost V 4 bases and J 2 bases, with 14 bases left between them. The CDR3 totals 15 residues. Germline lookup yields CDR1 SEHNR and CDR2 FQNEAQ (reference sequence). The CDR3 reads CASSWGGSSNYGYTF. The CDR3 bases that were read are TGTGCCAGCAGCTGGGGCGGATCGTCAAACTATGGC.

With respect to this clone: The read terminates 3 residues before the CDR3 end, so the remaining end is supplied by the germline J gene. The chain has TRBV29-1 and TRBJ2-3; 8 nucleotides match TRBD1. Looked up from germline, CDR1 is SQVTM and CDR2 is ANQGSEA. J lost 0 bases, V lost 7 bases, and 3 bases had no gene match. The CDR3 is 13 amino acids. The sequenced part of the CDR3 DNA is TGCAGCGAACGACAGGGGAGCACAGATACG. It yields the protein CSERQGSTDT. The whole CDR3 region reads CSERQGSTDTQYF.

The CDR3 spells CASSLSGVSQPEAFF. CDR3 bases read: TGTGCCAGCAGCTTGTCCGGGGTTTCCCAGCCTGAA. The chain links TRBV5-4 to TRBJ1-1, with D unclear. With the read ending 3 residues before the CDR3 end, the germline J gene is used to fill in that end. The CDR3 runs to 15 residues. The ends were cut back, 1 base at V and 6 bases at J, with 16 bases in the middle. The V gene's germline CDR1 is SGHNT and CDR2 YYREEE (reference sequence).

Notes on this clone: With the read ending 3 residues before the CDR3 end, the germline J gene is used to fill in that end. The genes are TRBV18 and TRBJ2-7, with TRBD2 identical over 10 bases. V lost 1 base and J lost 2; bases outside the gene matches: 2. CDR3 length: 15 residues. Germline values: CDR1 KGHSH, CDR2 LQKENI. The CDR3 DNA, read in part, is TGTGCCAGCTCACCACGACTAGCGGGCCCCTACGAG. This encodes CASSPRLAGPYE. The full CDR3 protein is CASSPRLAGPYEQYF.

The CDR3: CASGVTEAADTQYF. Partial CDR3 DNA: TGTGCCAGCGGCGTCACAGAAGCTGCGGATACG. This chain connects TRBV7-2 to TRBJ2-3; D unclear. The missing CDR3 end, 3 residues past where the read stops, is filled in from the germline J gene. Per germline, CDR1 SGHTA and CDR2 FQGNSA. The length of the CDR3 is 14 residues. V lost 8 bases, J lost 6 bases, and 18 bases lay in between.